Listed below are T cell receptor beta chains from one sample, sequenced in a study of T-cell memory formation after mild COVID-19. TCRdb fed the 5' RACE reads into MiXCR, producing one record per CDR3 protein. The data contain around 420,000 distinct CDR3 sequences, around 24% of them singletons. Sequenced sample: PBMCs or a T cell subset sorted from them (not recorded which). The receptors stem from an adult woman who had mild COVID-19 (a few samples of this study predate the infection). Cell type and time point are not known. CDR3s include the opening cysteine and the closing phenylalanine or tryptophan. D genes are given only for firm matches. Clone size is stated in some rows and not others, as once, few, many or a class when expanded.

d_gene	v_gene	j_gene	abundance	CDR3aa	CDR3nt
TRBD1	TRBV2	TRBJ2-7	.	CASKGQGDEEQYF	TGTGCCAGTAAGGGACAGGGGGACGAAGAGCAGTACTTC
TRBD2	TRBV27	TRBJ2-1	.	CASGLAGSYNEQFF	TGTGCCAGCGGCTTAGCGGGTTCCTACAATGAGCAGTTCTTC
.	TRBV7-2	TRBJ2-7	.	CASSSSGGFEQYF	TGTGCCAGCAGCTCTTCGGGCGGGTTCGAGCAGTACTTC
TRBD2	TRBV24-1	TRBJ2-5	few	CATSDISGGADETQYF	TGTGCCACCAGTGATATCAGCGGGGGGGCAGATGAGACCCAGTACTTC
.	TRBV2	TRBJ1-2	.	CASNGELTSPGTGSYTF	TGTGCCAGCAACGGAGAACTTACTTCTCCAGGGACGGGAAGCTACACCTTC
.	TRBV24-1	TRBJ2-5	.	CATSALQAGEETQYF	TGTGCCACCAGTGCCCTTCAGGCAGGGGAAGAGACCCAGTACTTC
TRBD1	TRBV15	TRBJ1-2	.	CATSRDRGDRLARF	TGTGCCACCAGCAGAGACCGTGGGGACAGGCTCGCGCGCTTC
TRBD2	TRBV7-2	TRBJ2-5	many	CASSPKRAGDQETQYF	TGTGCCAGCAGCCCTAAGCGTGCGGGGGATCAAGAGACCCAGTACTTC
.	TRBV12-3/TRBV12-4	TRBJ2-3	.	CASSTEPITDTQYF	TGTGCCAGCAGTACCGAACCCATCACAGATACGCAGTATTTT
.	TRBV3-1	TRBJ1-5	.	CASSQDVGDGNQPQHF	TGTGCCAGCAGCCAAGATGTAGGGGACGGCAATCAGCCCCAGCATTTT
.	TRBV7-3	TRBJ2-3	.	CASSESGYTDTQYF	TGTGCCAGCAGCGAAAGCGGCTACACAGATACGCAGTATTTT
.	TRBV7-8	TRBJ1-6	few	CASSLASNSPLHF	TGTGCCAGCAGCTTAGCCAGCAATTCACCCCTCCACTTT
.	TRBV24-1	TRBJ1-2	few	CATSDFGSVRGYTF	TGTGCCACCAGTGATTTTGGATCCGTGCGGGGCTACACCTTC
TRBD2	TRBV7-6	TRBJ2-5	few	CASSLRSGGQETQYF	TGTGCCAGCAGCTTAAGGTCGGGGGGGCAAGAGACCCAGTACTTC
.	TRBV20-1	TRBJ1-5	.	CSVGTPWEQPQHF	TGCAGTGTGGGGACCCCCTGGGAACAGCCCCAGCATTTT
TRBD2	TRBV5-6	TRBJ2-1	.	CASSVTSGGYNEQFF	TGTGCCAGCAGCGTAACTAGCGGGGGCTACAATGAGCAGTTCTTC
.	TRBV24-1	TRBJ1-5	.	CATGADNQPQHF	TGTGCCACCGGGGCAGACAATCAGCCCCAGCATTTT
TRBD1	TRBV29-1	TRBJ2-7	.	CSGRDRVSYEQYF	TGCAGCGGGCGGGACAGGGTCTCCTACGAGCAGTACTTC
TRBD2	TRBV27	TRBJ2-7	.	CASSPPGLAGVHSPYEQYF	TGTGCCAGCAGCCCCCCGGGTCTCGCGGGAGTTCATTCTCCCTACGAGCAGTACTTC
.	TRBV5-1	TRBJ2-1	few	CASSLFRTADEQFF	TGCGCCAGCAGCTTGTTTCGGACAGCGGATGAGCAGTTCTTC
TRBD2	TRBV18	TRBJ2-3	few	CASSPLAGTTDTQYF	TGTGCCAGCTCACCACTAGCGGGAACCACAGATACGCAGTATTTT
.	TRBV21-1	TRBJ2-7	.	CATGAWEAPYEQYF	TGTGCCACCGGGGCGTGGGAGGCCCCCTACGAGCAGTACTTC
.	TRBV29-1	TRBJ2-7	few	CSVESGADYEQYF	TGCAGCGTTGAATCAGGGGCCGATTACGAGCAGTACTTC
TRBD2	TRBV7-2	TRBJ2-1	.	CASSLVAGVNNEQFF	TGTGCCAGCAGCTTGGTAGCGGGAGTAAACAATGAGCAGTTCTTC
.	TRBV7-9	TRBJ1-2	.	CASSPSSLNYGYTF	TGTGCCAGCAGCCCCTCCAGCCTTAACTATGGCTACACCTTC
TRBD1	TRBV11-2	TRBJ1-5	.	CASSLEPGGVGNQPQHF	TGTGCCAGCAGCTTAGAGCCAGGGGGCGTGGGCAATCAGCCCCAGCATTTT
TRBD1	TRBV24-1	TRBJ2-5	.	CATSDSGTGGGETQYF	TGTGCCACCAGTGACTCCGGGACAGGGGGCGGGGAGACCCAGTACTTC
TRBD2	TRBV5-1	TRBJ2-1	few	CASSLMTSGKTNEQFF	TGCGCCAGCAGCCTGATGACTAGCGGGAAAACCAATGAGCAGTTCTTC
.	TRBV4-1	TRBJ2-2	.	CASRQIQGNTGELFF	TGCGCCAGCAGGCAAATCCAGGGTAACACCGGGGAGCTGTTTTTT
.	TRBV9	TRBJ2-3	.	CASSVDKGGGTDTQYF	TGTGCCAGCAGCGTAGATAAGGGGGGCGGCACAGATACGCAGTATTTT
.	TRBV7-8	TRBJ2-2	few	CASSSSRCTGELFF	TGTGCCAGCAGCAGCTCGCGCTGCACCGGGGAGCTGTTTTTT
TRBD2	TRBV10-2	TRBJ2-5	.	CASSGARTSGRAPVETQYF	TGCGCCAGCAGTGGGGCCAGGACTAGCGGGAGGGCTCCGGTCGAGACCCAGTACTTC
.	TRBV4-1	TRBJ1-1	.	CASTQGAVENTEAFF	TGCGCCAGCACCCAAGGCGCGGTGGAGAACACTGAAGCTTTCTTT
.	TRBV20-1	TRBJ1-4	few	CSAKRLGAEEKLFF	TGCAGTGCCAAGAGATTGGGGGCGGAGGAAAAACTGTTTTTT
TRBD1	TRBV2	TRBJ2-7	few	CASSEGDRLYEQYF	TGTGCCAGCAGTGAAGGGGACAGACTCTACGAGCAGTACTTC
TRBD2	TRBV20-1	TRBJ2-1	.	CSARDPRRGGRLEDEQFF	TGCAGTGCTAGAGATCCCCGCCGGGGAGGGAGGTTGGAGGATGAGCAGTTCTTC
TRBD2	TRBV7-8	TRBJ2-1	few	CASSLAGTSTNEQFF	TGTGCCAGCAGCCTCGCCGGGACTAGCACCAATGAGCAGTTCTTC
.	TRBV19	TRBJ1-2	.	CASSSGDTANYGYTF	TGTGCCAGTAGTTCCGGGGACACTGCAAACTATGGCTACACCTTC
.	TRBV6-2/TRBV6-3	TRBJ1-2	few	CASTLTALWGYTF	TGTGCCAGCACCCTGACAGCCCTTTGGGGCTACACCTTC
.	TRBV5-1	TRBJ1-6	.	CASSLAGQSNSPLHF	TGCGCCAGCAGCTTGGCCGGCCAATCGAATTCACCCCTCCACTTT
TRBD2	TRBV29-1	TRBJ2-7	few	CSVEAGRVDEQYF	TGCAGCGTTGAAGCCGGGAGGGTCGACGAGCAGTACTTC
TRBD2	TRBV7-9	TRBJ2-3	.	CASSSPSGVVDTQYF	TGTGCCAGCAGCTCCCCTAGCGGGGTGGTAGATACGCAGTATTTT
.	TRBV27	TRBJ2-6	.	CASQALGANVLTF	TGTGCCAGCCAGGCTCTTGGGGCCAACGTCCTGACTTTC
.	TRBV13	TRBJ1-3	many	CASSLESLSSGNTIYF	TGTGCCAGCAGCTTAGAGTCCCTGAGCTCTGGAAACACCATATATTTT
TRBD2	TRBV7-2	TRBJ2-3	.	CASSSGLATLATQYF	TGTGCCAGCAGCTCGGGACTAGCGACGCTAGCTACGCAGTATTTT
TRBD2	TRBV5-1	TRBJ2-3	few	CASSLEGLAGSTDTQYF	TGCGCCAGCAGCTTGGAAGGGCTAGCGGGTTCCACAGATACGCAGTATTTT
.	TRBV27	TRBJ2-1	.	CASRPRVSSYNEQFF	TGTGCCAGCAGACCCCGGGTGAGCTCCTACAATGAGCAGTTCTTC
TRBD2	TRBV18	TRBJ2-7	few	CASSPGLAVSYEQYF	TGTGCCAGCTCACCCGGACTAGCGGTCTCCTACGAGCAGTACTTC
.	TRBV2	TRBJ2-7	.	CASSHRISSGPEAYEQYF	TGTGCCAGCAGTCACAGAATCTCGAGCGGACCAGAGGCCTACGAGCAGTACTTC
.	TRBV7-9	TRBJ2-7	few	CASSLTGYYEQYF	TGTGCCAGCAGCTTAACGGGTTACTACGAGCAGTACTTC
.	TRBV12-3/TRBV12-4	TRBJ1-5	few	CASSLSQGKPQHF	TGTGCCAGCAGTTTAAGTCAGGGGAAGCCCCAGCATTTT
TRBD1	TRBV12-3/TRBV12-4	TRBJ1-1	few	CASSPPQGAGAEAFF	TGTGCCAGCAGTCCGCCACAGGGGGCCGGGGCTGAAGCTTTCTTT
TRBD2	TRBV2	TRBJ2-5	.	CASSSGLADGGGWETQYF	TGTGCCAGCAGCTCAGGACTAGCGGATGGAGGAGGGTGGGAGACCCAGTACTTC
TRBD1	TRBV7-6	TRBJ2-1	few	CASSFGQGTYNEQFF	TGTGCCAGCAGCTTCGGACAGGGTACCTACAATGAGCAGTTCTTC
.	TRBV5-8	TRBJ2-6	few	CASSLVYGANVLTF	TGTGCCAGCAGCTTGGTTTACGGGGCCAACGTCCTGACTTTC